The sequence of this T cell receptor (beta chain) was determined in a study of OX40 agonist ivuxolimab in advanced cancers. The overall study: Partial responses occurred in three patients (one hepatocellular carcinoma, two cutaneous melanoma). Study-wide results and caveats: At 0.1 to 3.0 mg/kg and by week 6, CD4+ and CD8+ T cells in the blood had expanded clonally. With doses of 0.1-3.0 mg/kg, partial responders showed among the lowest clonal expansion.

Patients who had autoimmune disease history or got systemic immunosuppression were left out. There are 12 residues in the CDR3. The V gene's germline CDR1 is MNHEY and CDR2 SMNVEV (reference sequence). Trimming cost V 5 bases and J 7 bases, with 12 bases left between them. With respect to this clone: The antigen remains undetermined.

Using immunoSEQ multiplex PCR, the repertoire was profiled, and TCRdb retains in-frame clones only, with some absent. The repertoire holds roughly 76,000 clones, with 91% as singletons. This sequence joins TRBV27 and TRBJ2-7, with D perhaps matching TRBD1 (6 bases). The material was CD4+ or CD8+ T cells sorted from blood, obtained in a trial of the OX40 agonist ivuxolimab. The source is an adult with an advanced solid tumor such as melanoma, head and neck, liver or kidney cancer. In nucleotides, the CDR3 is TGTGCCAGCAGTGAATATAGGGGGGAGCAGTACTTC. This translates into CASSEYRGEQYF.